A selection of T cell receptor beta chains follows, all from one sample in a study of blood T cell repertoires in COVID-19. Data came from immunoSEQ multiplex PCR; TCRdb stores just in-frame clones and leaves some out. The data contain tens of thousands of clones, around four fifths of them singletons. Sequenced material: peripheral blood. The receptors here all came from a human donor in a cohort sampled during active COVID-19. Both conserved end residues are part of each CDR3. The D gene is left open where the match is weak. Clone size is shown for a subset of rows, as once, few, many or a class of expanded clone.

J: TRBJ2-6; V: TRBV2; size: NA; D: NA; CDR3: CASRTVTGANVLTF; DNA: TGTGCCAGCAGGACAGTGACTGGGGCCAACGTCCTGACTTTC
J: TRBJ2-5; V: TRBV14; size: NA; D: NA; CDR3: CASSPLGQGETQYF; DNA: TGTGCCAGCAGCCCACTGGGTCAGGGAGAGACCCAGTACTTC
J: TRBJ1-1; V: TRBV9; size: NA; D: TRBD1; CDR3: CASSVSGGGEAFF; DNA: TGTGCCAGCAGCGTATCAGGGGGTGGGGAAGCTTTCTTT
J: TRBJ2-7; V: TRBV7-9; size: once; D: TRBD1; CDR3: CASSLPTGQGHYEQYF; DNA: TGTGCCAGCAGCTTGCCCACCGGACAGGGACATTACGAGCAGTACTTC
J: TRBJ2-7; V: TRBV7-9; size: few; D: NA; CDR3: CASSFRSSYEQYF; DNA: TGTGCCAGCAGCTTCCGTAGCTCCTACGAGCAGTACTTC
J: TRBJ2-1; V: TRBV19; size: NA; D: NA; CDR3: CASRGRGNNEQFF; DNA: TGTGCCAGTAGGGGGCGGGGAAACAATGAGCAGTTCTTC
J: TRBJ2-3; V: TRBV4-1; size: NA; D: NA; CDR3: CASSQVGSFSGTDTQYF; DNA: TGCGCCAGCAGCCAAGTGGGTAGTTTCTCAGGGACAGATACGCAGTATTTT
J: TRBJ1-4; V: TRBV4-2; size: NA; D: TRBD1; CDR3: CASSPLDRATGEKLFF; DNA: TGTGCCAGCAGCCCCCTCGACAGGGCGACAGGGGAAAAACTGTTTTTT
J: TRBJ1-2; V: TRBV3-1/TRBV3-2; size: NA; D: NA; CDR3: CASSQVSSYYGYTF; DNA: TGTGCCAGCAGCCAAGTTTCGAGTTACTATGGCTACACCTTC
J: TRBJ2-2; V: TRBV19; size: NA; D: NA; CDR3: CASSIATRSTGELFF; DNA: TGTGCCAGTAGTATAGCCACCAGGTCGACCGGGGAGCTGTTTTTT
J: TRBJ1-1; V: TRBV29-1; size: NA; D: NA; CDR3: CSVEQGTEAFF; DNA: TGCAGCGTCGAACAGGGCACTGAAGCTTTCTTT
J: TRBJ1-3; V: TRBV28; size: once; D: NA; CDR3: CASSFDIYSGNTIYF; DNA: TGTGCCAGCAGTTTTGACATCTACTCTGGAAACACCATATATTTT
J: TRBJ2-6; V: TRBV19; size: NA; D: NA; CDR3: CASSAKGAGANVLTF; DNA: TGTGCCAGTAGTGCCAAGGGAGCTGGGGCCAACGTCCTGACTTTC
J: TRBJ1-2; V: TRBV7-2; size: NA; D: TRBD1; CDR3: CASNLQGFGGYTF; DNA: TGTGCCAGCAACTTACAGGGGTTTGGGGGCTACACCTTC
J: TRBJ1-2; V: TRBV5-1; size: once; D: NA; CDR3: CASSFTGIDGYTF; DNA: TGCGCCAGCAGCTTCACAGGGATAGATGGCTACACCTTC
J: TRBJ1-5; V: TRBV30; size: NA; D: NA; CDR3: CAWSVARNQPQHF; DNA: TGTGCCTGGAGTGTTGCCAGAAATCAGCCCCAGCATTTT
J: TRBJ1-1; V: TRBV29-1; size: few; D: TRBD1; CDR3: CSVEDSGQEAFF; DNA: TGCAGCGTTGAAGATTCGGGACAGGAAGCTTTCTTT
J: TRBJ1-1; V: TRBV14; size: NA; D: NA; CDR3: CASSKWVRETEAFF; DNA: TGTGCCAGCAGCAAGTGGGTCAGGGAAACTGAAGCTTTCTTT